A selection of T cell receptor beta chains follows, all from one sample in a study of OX40 agonist ivuxolimab in advanced cancers. Profiled with immunoSEQ multiplex PCR; TCRdb holds only in-frame clones, not every one. The sample comprises about 72,000 clones, 85% to 90% of which are singletons, and about 0.94% rests with the top ten. This specimen was CD4+ or CD8+ T cells sorted from blood, taken in a trial of the OX40 agonist ivuxolimab. These receptors were obtained from an adult with an advanced solid tumor such as melanoma, head and neck, liver or kidney cancer. Each CDR3 is given with its conserved first and last residue. D genes are given only for firm matches. The size entry is marked missing in some rows and otherwise reads once, few, many or a size class.

CDR3: CASSSTRDQPQHF
DNA: TGTGCCAGCAGCTCAACTCGGGATCAGCCCCAGCATTTT
size: .
J: TRBJ1-5
V: TRBV7-6
D: .

CDR3: CASSFEGAVEQYF
DNA: TGTGCCAGCAGCTTCGAGGGGGCGGTCGAGCAGTACTTC
size: once
J: TRBJ2-7
V: TRBV7-3
D: TRBD1

CDR3: CASSPPPRETQYF
DNA: TGTGCCAGCTCACCCCCCCCTCGAGAGACCCAGTACTTC
size: .
J: TRBJ2-5
V: TRBV18
D: .

CDR3: CASSLWGQGTDTQYF
DNA: TGTGCCAGCAGCTTATGGGGACAGGGCACAGATACGCAGTATTTT
size: .
J: TRBJ2-3
V: TRBV7-6
D: TRBD1

CDR3: CASSNQPGRSANVLTF
DNA: TGTGCCAGCAGCAACCAACCGGGACGATCAGCCAACGTCCTGACTTTC
size: .
J: TRBJ2-6
V: TRBV7-9
D: .

CDR3: CASSLQPNTEAFF
DNA: TGTGCCAGCAGTTTACAACCGAACACTGAAGCTTTCTTT
size: .
J: TRBJ1-1
V: TRBV11-1
D: .

CDR3: CASSELGQVNQPQHF
DNA: TGTGCCAGCAGTGAGTTGGGACAGGTCAATCAGCCCCAGCATTTT
size: .
J: TRBJ1-5
V: TRBV27
D: TRBD1

CDR3: CASSQIAGRQYF
DNA: TGTGCCAGCAGCCAAATAGCGGGACGACAGTATTTT
size: .
J: TRBJ2-3
V: TRBV14
D: TRBD2

CDR3: CAIRVDTNTEAFF
DNA: TGTGCCATCAGGGTGGACACAAACACTGAAGCTTTCTTT
size: .
J: TRBJ1-1
V: TRBV10-3
D: .

CDR3: CASSAPSRPETQYF
DNA: TGTGCCAGCAGCGCCCCTTCCCGCCCAGAGACCCAGTACTTC
size: .
J: TRBJ2-5
V: TRBV28
D: .

CDR3: CASSIGSYYEYEQYF
DNA: TGTGCCAGTAGTATTGGGTCCTACTATGAATACGAGCAGTACTTC
size: .
J: TRBJ2-7
V: TRBV19
D: .

CDR3: CASSSSYEKLFF
DNA: TGTGCCAGCAGCTCCTCCTATGAAAAACTGTTTTTT
size: .
J: TRBJ1-4
V: TRBV11-2
D: .

CDR3: CASSQGPTGVGVGYTF
DNA: TGCGCCAGCAGCCAAGGACCCACAGGGGTGGGGGTTGGCTACACCTTC
size: .
J: TRBJ1-2
V: TRBV4-1
D: TRBD1

CDR3: CASSRSGNTYNEQFF
DNA: TGTGCCAGCAGCCGTAGCGGGAACACCTACAATGAGCAGTTCTTC
size: .
J: TRBJ2-1
V: TRBV27
D: TRBD2

CDR3: CASSLKGVLMNTEAFF
DNA: TGTGCCAGCAGTTTGAAGGGCGTTCTTATGAACACTGAAGCTTTCTTT
size: .
J: TRBJ1-1
V: TRBV27
D: .

CDR3: CASSLAPTATEAFF
DNA: TGTGCCAGCAGCTTGGCTCCGACAGCAACTGAAGCTTTCTTT
size: .
J: TRBJ1-1
V: TRBV5-5
D: .

CDR3: CASSPRNGKQNQPQHF
DNA: TGTGCCAGCAGCCCGAGGAATGGGAAGCAAAATCAGCCCCAGCATTTT
size: .
J: TRBJ1-5
V: TRBV11-3
D: .

CDR3: CASSLQAASYYEQYF
DNA: TGTGCCAGCAGCCTGCAGGCAGCTTCTTACTACGAGCAGTACTTC
size: .
J: TRBJ2-7
V: TRBV6-6
D: .

CDR3: CASSLAPRQADGYTF
DNA: TGTGCCAGCAGCTTAGCCCCTAGACAGGCCGATGGCTACACCTTC
size: .
J: TRBJ1-2
V: TRBV7-9
D: .

CDR3: CASSLASGPRGQYF
DNA: TGCGCCAGCAGCTTGGCCTCGGGACCTAGGGGGCAGTACTTC
size: .
J: TRBJ2-7
V: TRBV5-1
D: .

CDR3: CARRQSPHELNTEAFF
DNA: TGTGCCAGGAGACAGTCCCCTCATGAACTGAACACTGAAGCTTTCTTT
size: .
J: TRBJ1-1
V: TRBV5-3
D: .

CDR3: CASSLAPGASAGEAFF
DNA: TGCGCCAGCAGCTTGGCGCCAGGGGCGTCCGCGGGGGAAGCTTTCTTT
size: .
J: TRBJ1-1
V: TRBV5-1
D: .

CDR3: CASSPGLAGGKLFF
DNA: TGTGCCAGCAGTCCTGGACTAGCGGGGGGAAAGCTGTTTTTT
size: .
J: TRBJ2-2
V: TRBV2
D: TRBD2

CDR3: CASSPGGSYNEQFF
DNA: TGTGCCAGCAGCCCGGGAGGCTCCTACAATGAGCAGTTCTTC
size: .
J: TRBJ2-1
V: TRBV28
D: TRBD2

CDR3: CASGLDREMREGRRTGELFF
DNA: TGTGCTAGTGGTTTGGACCGGGAGATGCGGGAGGGTCGACGGACCGGGGAGCTGTTTTTT
size: .
J: TRBJ2-2
V: TRBV12-5
D: TRBD2

CDR3: CASSLEGYHNEQFF
DNA: TGTGCCAGCAGCTTGGAGGGATACCACAATGAGCAGTTCTTC
size: once
J: TRBJ2-1
V: TRBV5-5
D: .

CDR3: CASSFQQTAKETQYF
DNA: TGTGCCAGCAGTTTCCAGCAGACAGCCAAAGAGACCCAGTACTTC
size: .
J: TRBJ2-5
V: TRBV28
D: .

CDR3: CASSLGPGETQYF
DNA: TGTGCCAGCAGCTTAGGGCCTGGAGAGACCCAGTACTTC
size: .
J: TRBJ2-5
V: TRBV7-8
D: .

CDR3: CASSYEEGSYEQYF
DNA: TGTGCCAGCAGTTACGAGGAGGGATCCTACGAGCAGTACTTC
size: once
J: TRBJ2-7
V: TRBV6-6
D: .

CDR3: CASSPGTGRSNSPLHF
DNA: TGTGCCAGCTCACCTGGGACAGGCCGATCAAATTCACCCCTCCACTTT
size: .
J: TRBJ1-6
V: TRBV18
D: TRBD1

CDR3: CASSWTGRYEQYF
DNA: TGTGCCAGCAGCTGGACAGGGAGGTACGAGCAGTACTTC
size: once
J: TRBJ2-7
V: TRBV25-1
D: TRBD1

CDR3: CASSFPGQGYEQYF
DNA: TGTGCCAGCAGCTTTCCGGGACAGGGATACGAGCAGTACTTC
size: .
J: TRBJ2-7
V: TRBV5-6
D: TRBD1

CDR3: CASSLDGGGGPVRDTQYF
DNA: TGTGCCAGCAGCTTAGATGGCGGGGGGGGTCCTGTGAGAGATACGCAGTATTTT
size: .
J: TRBJ2-3
V: TRBV11-3
D: TRBD2

CDR3: CSVGAGRAYGYTF
DNA: TGCAGCGTTGGGGCAGGGAGAGCTTATGGCTACACCTTC
size: .
J: TRBJ1-2
V: TRBV29-1
D: .

CDR3: CASSPGDSTDTQYF
DNA: TGTGCCAGCAGCCCTGGTGACTCCACAGATACGCAGTATTTT
size: .
J: TRBJ2-3
V: TRBV7-3
D: .

CDR3: CASTLAGEWEQFF
DNA: TGTGCCAGCACTCTAGCGGGGGAGTGGGAGCAGTTCTTC
size: .
J: TRBJ2-1
V: TRBV7-9
D: TRBD2

CDR3: CASSRQGMSGNYGYTF
DNA: TGTGCCAGCAGCCGACAGGGAATGTCGGGTAACTATGGCTACACCTTC
size: .
J: TRBJ1-2
V: TRBV9
D: TRBD1

CDR3: CASSLTGSTGGRTDTQYF
DNA: TGTGCCAGCAGCTTAACGGGTTCAACGGGGGGACGCACAGATACGCAGTATTTT
size: .
J: TRBJ2-3
V: TRBV7-3
D: TRBD2

CDR3: CASSPLRVQGPNYGYTF
DNA: TGTGCCAGCAGCCCTCTCAGGGTTCAAGGCCCTAACTATGGCTACACCTTC
size: .
J: TRBJ1-2
V: TRBV7-8
D: .

CDR3: CASSQELAAWGADTQYF
DNA: TGTGCCAGCAGCCAAGAACTGGCGGCCTGGGGGGCAGATACGCAGTATTTT
size: once
J: TRBJ2-3
V: TRBV14
D: .

CDR3: CASSLAAHTEAFF
DNA: TGTGCCAGCAGCTTAGCCGCGCACACTGAAGCTTTCTTT
size: .
J: TRBJ1-1
V: TRBV7-2
D: .

CDR3: CASSSGPDTEAFF
DNA: TGTGCCAGCTCATCCGGGCCCGACACTGAAGCTTTCTTT
size: once
J: TRBJ1-1
V: TRBV18
D: .

CDR3: CASSPTPQGEAFF
DNA: TGTGCCAGCAGCCCGACCCCTCAGGGTGAAGCTTTCTTT
size: .
J: TRBJ1-1
V: TRBV11-2
D: .

CDR3: CASSYVGGAPNNEQFF
DNA: TGTGCCAGCAGCTATGTAGGGGGCGCCCCGAACAATGAGCAGTTCTTC
size: few
J: TRBJ2-1
V: TRBV11-2
D: TRBD1

CDR3: CASKDRWGTLEQYF
DNA: TGCGCCAGCAAGGACAGGTGGGGAACTTTGGAGCAGTACTTC
size: .
J: TRBJ2-5
V: TRBV10-2
D: TRBD1

CDR3: CASSNDSDRGRRTEAFF
DNA: TGTGCCAGCAGCAACGATTCGGACAGGGGGCGAAGAACTGAAGCTTTCTTT
size: .
J: TRBJ1-1
V: TRBV21-1
D: .

CDR3: CASSYADGGRAFF
DNA: TGTGCCAGCAGTTACGCGGACGGTGGAAGAGCTTTCTTT
size: few
J: TRBJ1-1
V: TRBV6-5
D: .

CDR3: CASSLEANFETQYF
DNA: TGTGCCAGCAGCTTAGAGGCCAATTTCGAGACCCAGTACTTC
size: .
J: TRBJ2-5
V: TRBV7-6
D: .

CDR3: CASSPADSNTGELFF
DNA: TGTGCCAGCTCACCAGCCGACTCTAACACCGGGGAGCTGTTTTTT
size: .
J: TRBJ2-2
V: TRBV18
D: .

CDR3: CAWSRQEDQPQHF
DNA: TGTGCCTGGAGTAGGCAGGAAGATCAGCCCCAGCATTTT
size: .
J: TRBJ1-5
V: TRBV30
D: .

CDR3: CASSLRADARSYEQYF
DNA: TGTGCCAGCAGCTTAAGGGCGGACGCACGCTCCTACGAGCAGTACTTC
size: .
J: TRBJ2-7
V: TRBV7-3
D: .

CDR3: CAWSETGEVTQYF
DNA: TGTGCCTGGAGTGAGACAGGGGAAGTGACCCAGTACTTC
size: .
J: TRBJ2-5
V: TRBV30
D: TRBD1

CDR3: CASGLPPLRAGELFF
DNA: TGTGCTAGTGGTTTGCCCCCCCTTAGGGCCGGGGAGCTGTTTTTT
size: .
J: TRBJ2-2
V: TRBV12-5
D: .

CDR3: CASSSTGRTDTQYF
DNA: TGTGCCAGCAGTTCGACGGGGAGGACAGATACGCAGTATTTT
size: .
J: TRBJ2-3
V: TRBV27
D: .

CDR3: CASSSQAASGNTIYF
DNA: TGTGCCAGCAGTTCTCAAGCTGCCTCTGGAAACACCATATATTTT
size: .
J: TRBJ1-3
V: TRBV5-8
D: .

CDR3: CASGRGVTEAFF
DNA: TGTGCCAGCGGACGGGGGGTCACTGAAGCTTTCTTT
size: .
J: TRBJ1-1
V: TRBV2
D: .

CDR3: CASSTTGGDTEAFF
DNA: TGTGCCAGCAGCACCACAGGGGGTGACACTGAAGCTTTCTTT
size: .
J: TRBJ1-1
V: TRBV7-3
D: TRBD1

CDR3: CASSFQGAEETQYF
DNA: TGTGCCAGCAGCTTCCAGGGGGCGGAAGAGACCCAGTACTTC
size: .
J: TRBJ2-5
V: TRBV5-4
D: TRBD1